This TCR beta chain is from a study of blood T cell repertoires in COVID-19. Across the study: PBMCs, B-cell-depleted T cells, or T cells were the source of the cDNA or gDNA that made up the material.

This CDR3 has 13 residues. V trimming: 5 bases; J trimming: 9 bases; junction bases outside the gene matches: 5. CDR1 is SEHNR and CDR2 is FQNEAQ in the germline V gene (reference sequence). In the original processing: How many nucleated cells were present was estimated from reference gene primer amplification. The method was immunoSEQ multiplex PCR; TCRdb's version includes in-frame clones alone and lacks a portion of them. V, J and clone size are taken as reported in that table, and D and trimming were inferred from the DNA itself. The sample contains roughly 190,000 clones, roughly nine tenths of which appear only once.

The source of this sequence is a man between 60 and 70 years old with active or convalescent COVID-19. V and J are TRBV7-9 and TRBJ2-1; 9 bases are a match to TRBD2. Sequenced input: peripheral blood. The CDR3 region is CASSAQRGAEQFF. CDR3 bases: TGTGCCAGCAGCGCCCAGCGGGGGGCTGAGCAGTTCTTC.